These 16 T cell receptor beta chains were all obtained from the same sample, sequenced in a study of cytomegalovirus exposure and HLA in healthy donors. Vbeta (60) and Jbeta (13) primers were used in the PCR. Sequenced by immunoSEQ multiplex PCR; TCRdb stores in-frame clones only, minus some. Here the sample spans about 190,000 clones, roughly 77% being singletons. The sample consisted of PBMCs. These receptors came from a woman aged 25-40 years in good health and CMV-seropositive.

The V call is TRBV18, the J call TRBJ2-4; the D gene is possibly TRBD1 (5 bases). V lost 0 bases and J lost 2, with 8 bases in between. The CDR3 has 15 amino acids. Germline V gene lookup returns CDR1 KGHSH and CDR2 LQKENI. CDR3 in amino acids: CASSPPTASKNIQYF. The DNA of the CDR3 is TGTGCCAGCTCACCACCGACAGCCTCCAAAAACATTCAGTACTTC.

The gene calls are TRBV18 and TRBJ2-5; possible D gene TRBD2, 6 bases. The CDR3 has 15 amino acids. Per germline, CDR1 KGHSH and CDR2 LQKENI. The V end was cut by 2 bases, the J end by 5 bases, with 15 bases between. This chain's CDR3 is CASSPTLGAGETQYF. The CDR3 DNA sequence: TGTGCCAGCTCACCAACTTTAGGGGCGGGGGAGACCCAGTACTTC. Full variable domain (rest looked up from reference TRBV18 and TRBJ2-5): NAGVMQNPRHLVRRRGQEARLRCSPMKGHSHVYWYRQLPEEGLKFMVYLQKENIIDESGMPKERFSAEFPKEGPSILRIQQVVRGDSAAYFCASSPTLGAGETQYFGPGTRLLVL.

The J gene is TRBJ2-6, the V gene TRBV7-8; 9 bases map to TRBD2. CDR3 length equals 18 residues. Per germline, CDR1 SGHVS and CDR2 FQNEAQ. The V and J ends lost 5 bases and 1 base, in that order; junction bases with no gene match: 9. CDR3 loop: CASSIWTSDPSGANVLTF. CDR3 bases: TGTGCCAGCAGCATATGGACTAGCGATCCTTCTGGGGCCAACGTCCTGACTTTC. Complete variable domain (other parts from reference TRBV7-8 and TRBJ2-6): GAGVSQSPRYKVAKRGQDVALRCDPISGHVSLFWYQQALGQGPEFLTYFQNEAQLDKSGLPSDRFFAERPEGSVSTLKIQRTQQEDSAVYLCASSIWTSDPSGANVLTFGAGSRLTVL.

The V call is TRBV5-1, the J call TRBJ2-7; TRBD2 matches 11 bases. Germline loops: CDR1 SGHRS, CDR2 YFSETQ. V was clipped by 2 bases and J by 3 bases; unmatched bases: 4. The CDR3 sequence is 15 residues long. The chain's CDR3 is CASSFTSGGSYEQYF. The DNA for the CDR3 is TGCGCCAGCAGCTTCACTAGCGGGGGAAGCTACGAGCAGTACTTC.

The chain couples TRBV2 to TRBJ1-1; tentatively, D is TRBD1 (6 bases). The germline V gene encodes CDR1 SNHLY and CDR2 FYNNEI. The length of the CDR3 is 14 residues. With 6 bases removed from V and 5 bases from J, the gap between germline ends came to 16 bases. The CDR3 region is CASRAGGRETEAFF. CDR3 DNA: TGTGCCAGCAGGGCGGGGGGGCGCGAAACTGAAGCTTTCTTT.

The V and J genes are TRBV6-5 and TRBJ2-7, with D possibly matching TRBD2 (5 bases). V lost 6 bases to trimming and J lost 3 bases, with 18 bases between them. The CDR3 runs to 15 residues. Germline CDR1 and CDR2: MNHEY and SVGAGI. This CDR3 is CASRMVEGVNYEQYF. The CDR3 DNA follows: TGTGCCAGCAGGATGGTAGAGGGAGTCAACTACGAGCAGTACTTC.

This chain's CDR3 is CASSLHNTEAFF. CDR3 DNA: TGTGCCAGCAGCTTACATAACACTGAAGCTTTCTTT. The chain recombines TRBV11-3 with TRBJ1-1, with no clear D. The germline V and J ends were trimmed by 2 bases and 2 bases, with 3 bases remaining between them. CDR1 and CDR2 from the germline V gene are SGHNT and YENEEA. The CDR3 runs 12 residues.

V usage is TRBV5-4 and J usage is TRBJ1-2; D remains unclear. This CDR3 is built from 13 residues. Looked up from germline, CDR1 is SGHNT and CDR2 is YYREEE (reference sequence). The V end was cut by 0 bases, the J end by 1 base, with 4 bases between. CDR3 in amino acids: CASSLGHNYGYTF. The DNA of the CDR3 is TGTGCCAGCAGCTTGGGTCATAACTATGGCTACACCTTC.

This clone appeared a few times. The V and J genes are TRBV4-1 and TRBJ2-2, with D perhaps TRBD1 (6 bases). This CDR3 has 15 amino acids. The germline V and J ends were trimmed by 4 bases and 4 bases, with 13 bases remaining between them. Germline-derived CDR1 and CDR2 are MGHRA and YSYEKL. CDR3 amino acids: CASSPEGRGTGELFF. The CDR3 DNA sequence: TGCGCCAGCAGCCCCGAGGGCAGGGGCACCGGGGAGCTGTTTTTT.

This chain connects TRBV28 to TRBJ2-5; D call uncertain. The J call may be in error: the DNA end matches TRBJ2-7 better. Germline assignment: CDR1 MDHEN and CDR2 SYDVKM. This CDR3 has 15 amino acids. The CDR3 DNA follows: TGTGCCAGCAGTTTTTATCCCCTAAGAGTCAACGAGCAGTACTTC. Its translation is CASSFYPLRVNEQYF.

This chain joins TRBV4-2 and TRBJ1-2; D not certain. Germline assignment: CDR1 LGHNA and CDR2 YNFKEQ. The V end lost 4 bases, the J end lost 1 base, and 10 bases lay between the germline ends. The CDR3 consists of 14 residues. The CDR3 DNA is TGTGCCAGCAGCCCCGTCGAGGGTAACTATGGCTACACCTTC. Its protein is CASSPVEGNYGYTF.

This chain links TRBV6-6 with TRBJ2-1, with no clear D. Germline V CDR1 and CDR2: MNHNY, SVGAGI (reference sequence). The CDR3 has 13 amino acids. Trimming removed 7 bases from V and 5 bases from J, with 12 bases in between. The CDR3 reads CASTFDFNNEQFF. The CDR3 nucleotides read TGTGCCAGCACCTTCGACTTCAACAATGAGCAGTTCTTC.

This chain connects TRBV9 to TRBJ1-2, with TRBD1 identical over 9 bases. This CDR3 has 17 amino acids. CDR1 and CDR2 from the germline V gene are SGDLS and YYNGEE. J gave up 0 bases and V 3 bases, and 9 bases lay outside the gene matches. CDR3 in DNA: TGTGCCAGCAGCGGATGGGGGGGACAGGGACCTAACTATGGCTACACCTTC. This gives the protein CASSGWGGQGPNYGYTF. The full variable domain, in which reference TRBV9 and TRBJ1-2 provide the parts outside the CDR3, is DSGVTQTPKHLITATGQRVTLRCSPRSGDLSVYWYQQSLDQGLQFLIQYYNGEERAKGNILERFSAQQFPDLHSELNLSSLELGDSALYFCASSGWGGQGPNYGYTFGSGTRLTVV.

The chain carries TRBV10-3 and TRBJ1-2, with unresolved D. CDR1 and CDR2 from the germline V gene are ENHRY and SYGVKD. The CDR3 runs 13 residues. V was clipped by 1 base and J by 8 bases, with 11 bases between them. The CDR3 region has the DNA TGTGCCATCAGTGAGTTCAGGATATACGGCTACACCTTC. Translating gives CAISEFRIYGYTF.

This rearrangement joins TRBV4-1 to TRBJ2-7, with D maybe TRBD2 (9 bases). The CDR3 is 20 amino acids. The V gene lost 4 bases and the J gene lost 2 bases, with 30 bases spanning the gap. Germline-derived CDR1 and CDR2 are MGHRA and YSYEKL. The CDR3 spells CASSPLPGQGRLAATYEQYF. In nucleotides, the CDR3 is TGCGCCAGCAGCCCACTCCCAGGACAGGGAAGACTAGCGGCCACCTACGAGCAGTACTTC.

The gene calls are TRBV11-1 and TRBJ2-7; TRBD1 matches 11 bases. J gave up 5 bases and V 5 bases, and 11 bases lay outside the gene matches. The CDR3 runs to 16 residues. Germline lookup yields CDR1 SGHAT and CDR2 FQDESV (reference sequence). In nucleotides, the CDR3 is TGTGCCAGCAGCCAAACCCCCGGGACAGGGGGGGACGAGCAGTACTTC. Protein product: CASSQTPGTGGDEQYF. The whole variable domain, remainder taken from reference TRBV11-1 and TRBJ2-7, is EAEVAQSPRYKITEKSQAVAFWCDPISGHATLYWYRQILGQGPELLVQFQDESVVDDSQLPKDRFSAERLKGVDSTLKIQPAELGDSAMYLCASSQTPGTGGDEQYFGPGTRLTVT.